This entry lists 10 T cell receptor beta chains sequenced from one sample in a study of T cell repertoires in cytomegalovirus infection. Using its own MiXCR run on the reads, TCRdb lists one record per CDR3 protein. The sample holds roughly 100,000 distinct CDR3 sequences, about 15% seen once. The sample was PBMCs. The receptors were sampled from a human donor in good health (CMV status not recorded). Some clones in this sample may be carry-over from other donors' samples.

This clonotype was found once. Just one base apart from a much larger clone, this may be a read error. The chain couples TRBV12-3 or TRBV12-4 to TRBJ2-2; 7 nucleotides agree with TRBD1. The CDR3 has 15 amino acids. The CDR3 protein is CTSIQDRVSTGELFF. CDR3 bases: TGTACCAGCATCCAAGACAGGGTCAGCACCGGGGAGCTGTTTTTT.

The chain recombines TRBV20-1 with TRBJ1-1; 9 nucleotides align to TRBD1. Germline V gene sequence: CDR1 DFQATT, CDR2 SNEGSKA (reference sequence). Trimming took 1 base from V and 4 from J; bases not matched to a gene: 7. The CDR3 consists of 15 residues. CDR3 residues: CSARGVDRGFTEAFF. The CDR3 nucleotides are TGCAGTGCTAGAGGCGTGGACAGGGGCTTCACTGAAGCTTTCTTT.

Worth noting for this clonotype: An end of the junction does not agree with germline; a read error may underlie this. J is TRBJ1-1 and V is TRBV5-4; 8 bases fit TRBD1. Germline CDR1 SGHNT, CDR2 YYREEE (reference sequence). CDR3 length equals 15 residues. CDR3 in amino acids: CASSYQTGGDTDAFF. DNA for the CDR3: TGTGCCAGCAGCTATCAAACAGGGGGGGACACTGATGCTTTCTTT.

Many counts were recorded for this clonotype. V is TRBV7-2 and J is TRBJ1-6; D not resolved. The CDR3 spans 14 residues. Germline V gene lookup returns CDR1 SGHTA and CDR2 FQGNSA. Trimming took off 5 bases at V and 9 bases at J, with 14 bases between the two ends. CDR3 region: CASSGRDLRSPLHF. CDR3 bases: TGTGCCAGCAGCGGGCGGGATTTGCGTTCACCCCTCCACTTT. The full variable domain, in which reference TRBV7-2 and TRBJ1-6 provide the parts outside the CDR3, is GAGVSQSPSNKVTEKGKDVELRCDPISGHTALYWYRQSLGQGLEFLIYFQGNSAPDKSGLPSDRFSAERTGGSVSTLTIQRTQQEDSAVYLCASSGRDLRSPLHFGNGTRLTVT.

This clonotype occurred a few times. This chain connects TRBV6-2 or TRBV6-3 to TRBJ2-5; 9 nucleotides match TRBD1. With 4 bases clipped from V and 2 bases from J, the junction kept 5 bases outside the gene matches. Per the germline V gene, CDR1 is MNHEY and CDR2 is SVGEGT. This CDR3 contains 15 residues. CDR3 sequence: CASSSVDRGQETQYF. Here the CDR3 DNA reads TGTGCCAGCAGTTCCGTCGACAGGGGGCAAGAGACCCAGTACTTC.

This clonotype was seen a handful of times. The chain joins TRBV29-1 to TRBJ1-1, with D unresolved. With 4 bases removed from V and 3 bases from J, the gap between germline ends came to 12 bases. Germline assignment: CDR1 SQVTM and CDR2 ANQGSEA. The CDR3 length is 13 residues. CDR3 in DNA: TGCAGCGTTGGCAGAGGCGGGGACACTGAAGCTTTCTTT. Its protein product is CSVGRGGDTEAFF.

The chain couples TRBV7-2 to TRBJ2-1; TRBD2 matches at 12 bases. Germline V gives CDR1 SGHTA, CDR2 FQGNSA. There are 18 residues in the CDR3. Trimming cost V 5 bases and J 0 bases; bases outside gene matches: 8. The CDR3 loop is CASSHWTSGTSSYNEQFF. For the CDR3, the DNA is TGTGCCAGCAGCCACTGGACTAGCGGGACAAGCTCCTACAATGAGCAGTTCTTC.

Many counts were recorded for this clonotype. The chain carries TRBV24-1 and TRBJ2-7; a weak D match, TRBD2 (5 bases). Looked up from germline, CDR1 is KGHDR and CDR2 is SFDVKD. The CDR3 is 13 residues long. The ends were cut back, 4 bases at V and 7 bases at J, with 13 bases in the middle. CDR3 sequence (DNA): TGTGCCACCAGTGACCAAGGACTCCTAGAGCAGTACTTC. This gives the protein CATSDQGLLEQYF.

The sample holds many counts of this clonotype. The rearrangement joins TRBV11-2 to TRBJ1-1, with a weak D call TRBD1 (5 bases). The germline V and J ends were trimmed by 5 bases and 7 bases, with 17 bases remaining between them. The CDR3 spans 14 residues. Germline lookup yields CDR1 SGHAT and CDR2 FQNNGV. The CDR3 reads CASSRGVAQSEAFF. The CDR3 nucleotides read TGTGCCAGCAGCCGAGGGGTAGCCCAGAGTGAAGCTTTCTTT.

Only a few counts were recorded for this clonotype. V usage is TRBV20-1 and J usage is TRBJ2-3, with 10 nucleotides matching TRBD2. V was pared by 4 bases and J by 2 bases, with 15 bases of the junction left unmatched. The CDR3 is made up of 18 amino acids. Germline CDR1 DFQATT, CDR2 SNEGSKA (reference sequence). CDR3 sequence: CSANGLAGASLSTDTQYF. DNA for the CDR3: TGCAGTGCTAATGGGCTAGCGGGGGCCTCCTTATCCACAGATACGCAGTATTTT.